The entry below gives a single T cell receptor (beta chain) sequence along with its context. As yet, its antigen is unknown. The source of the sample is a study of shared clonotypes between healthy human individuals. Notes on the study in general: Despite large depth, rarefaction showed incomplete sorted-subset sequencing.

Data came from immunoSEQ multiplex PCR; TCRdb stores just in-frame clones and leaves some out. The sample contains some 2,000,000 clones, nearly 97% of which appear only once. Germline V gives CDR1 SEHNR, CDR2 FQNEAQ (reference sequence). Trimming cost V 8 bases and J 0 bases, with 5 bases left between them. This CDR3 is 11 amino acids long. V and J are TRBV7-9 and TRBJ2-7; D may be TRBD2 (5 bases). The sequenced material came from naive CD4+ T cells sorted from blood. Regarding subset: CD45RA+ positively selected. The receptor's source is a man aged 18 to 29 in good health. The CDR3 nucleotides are TGTGCCAGCGAGGGCTCCTACGAGCAGTACTTC. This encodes CASEGSYEQYF.